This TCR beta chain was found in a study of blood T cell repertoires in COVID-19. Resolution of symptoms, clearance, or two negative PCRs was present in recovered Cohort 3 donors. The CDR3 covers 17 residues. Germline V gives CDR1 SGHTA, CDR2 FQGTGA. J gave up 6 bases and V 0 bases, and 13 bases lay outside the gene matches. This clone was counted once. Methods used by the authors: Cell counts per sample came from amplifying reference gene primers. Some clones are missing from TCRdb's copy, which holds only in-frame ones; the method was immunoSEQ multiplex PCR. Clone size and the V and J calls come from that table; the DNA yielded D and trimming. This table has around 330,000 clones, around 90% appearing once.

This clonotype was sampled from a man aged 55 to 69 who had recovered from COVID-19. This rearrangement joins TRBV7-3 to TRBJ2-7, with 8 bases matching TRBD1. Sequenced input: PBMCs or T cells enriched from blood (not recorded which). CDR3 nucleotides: TGTGCCAGCAGCTTAACGCCGGTGTCAGGGGGCTCTCGCGAGCAGTACTTC. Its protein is CASSLTPVSGGSREQYF.